This T cell receptor (beta chain) stems from a study of regulatory T cells in long-lasting Graves disease. This CDR3 contains 13 residues. Trimming took off 5 bases at V and 0 bases at J, with 7 bases between the two ends. The germline V gene has CDR1 MNHEY and CDR2 SVGEGT. For this clonotype: This may come from a read error, since a much larger clone is one base off.

Time point defined: newly diagnosed GD, antithyroid drugs for less than 3 months. After RNA was extracted from PBMCs, the TCR library was made from it. Both iRepertoire HTBI primers and Arm-PCR of CDR3 regions were used to build the TCR beta libraries. TCRdb analysed the multiplex PCR reads with MiXCR anew, one entry per CDR3 protein. This table has hundreds of thousands of distinct CDR3 sequences, 15% to 20% appearing once. These data also formed part of another study, on T cells in Graves' hyperthyroidism and ophthalmopathy.

The chain carries TRBV6-2 or TRBV6-3 and TRBJ1-1; unclear D gene. This receptor was taken from a man aged 18 to 35 with Graves disease. The sample in question was peripheral blood mononuclear cells (PBMCs), obtained at new diagnosis, from a patient treated with antithyroid drugs. The CDR3 loop is CASSELVNTEAFF. The DNA of the CDR3 is TGTGCCAGCAGTGAATTGGTGAACACTGAAGCTTTCTTT.